A selection of T cell receptor beta chains follows, all from one sample in a study of PD-1 blockade in classical Hodgkin lymphoma. Measured with immunoSEQ multiplex PCR; TCRdb has only the in-frame clones, and not every one. The sample yields 24,000 or so clones, over 75% seen once. The source material was peripheral blood mononuclear cells (PBMCs), sampled before the second cycle of nivolumab. These receptors were collected from a human donor with classical Hodgkin lymphoma. The CDR3 runs from the conserved cysteine through the conserved F or W. D genes are given only for firm matches. Size tells how often a clone was seen (once, few, many) or the class of an expanded clone, and some rows leave it out.

clone_size j_call v_call d_call cdr3_aa cdr3_nt
- TRBJ2-2 TRBV9 - CASSGPNTGELFF TGTGCCAGTAGCGGACCAAACACCGGGGAGCTGTTTTTT
- TRBJ1-4 TRBV28 - CASSLGGVGEKLFF TGTGCCAGCAGTTTGGGCGGGGTGGGGGAAAAACTGTTTTTT
- TRBJ1-1 TRBV6-5 - CASSPPGHEAFF TGTGCCAGCAGTCCCCCGGGCCATGAAGCTTTCTTT
medium-sized TRBJ1-2 TRBV5-1 - CASSLASGVRGSTF TGCGCCAGCAGCTTGGCCTCAGGAGTCCGGGGTTCGACCTTC
- TRBJ2-5 TRBV5-6 - CASSPVSSQETQYF TGTGCCAGCAGCCCAGTCAGTTCTCAAGAGACCCAGTACTTC
- TRBJ1-2 TRBV6-5 TRBD1 CASSYGTGPGYGYTF TGTGCCAGCAGTTACGGGACAGGGCCTGGCTATGGCTACACCTTC
- TRBJ2-2 TRBV6-5 TRBD2 CASSYRASGTGELFF TGTGCCAGCAGTTATCGGGCTAGCGGGACCGGGGAGCTGTTTTTT
few TRBJ1-1 TRBV7-2 - CASSLLPGMGTEAFF TGTGCCAGCAGCTTACTTCCAGGAATGGGGACTGAAGCTTTCTTT
- TRBJ1-1 TRBV6-5 - CASSYAGRAFF TGTGCCAGCAGTTACGCAGGGAGAGCTTTCTTT
- TRBJ2-7 TRBV11-2 TRBD2 CASSPPGLDEQYF TGTGCCAGCAGCCCTCCGGGACTAGACGAGCAGTACTTC
few TRBJ1-6 TRBV30 - CAWSVRRVGYNSPLHF TGTGCCTGGAGTGTACGCAGGGTAGGGTATAATTCACCCCTCCACTTT
few TRBJ1-6 TRBV5-4 TRBD1 CASSLGTGGNSPLHF TGTGCCAGCAGCTTGGGGACAGGTGGTAATTCACCCCTCCACTTT
- TRBJ1-2 TRBV28 - CASSRTALVNYGYTF TGTGCCAGCAGCAGGACAGCTCTGGTAAACTATGGCTACACCTTC
medium-sized TRBJ1-5 TRBV6-5 - CASSYVTSNQPQHF TGTGCCAGCAGTTATGTCACTAGCAATCAGCCCCAGCATTTT
- TRBJ1-4 TRBV6-1 - CASSIETEKLFF TGTGCCAGCAGTATTGAAACGGAAAAACTGTTTTTT
medium-sized TRBJ2-1 TRBV5-4 TRBD2 CASSFQREYNEQFF TGTGCCAGCAGCTTCCAGCGGGAGTACAATGAGCAGTTCTTC
- TRBJ1-6 TRBV30 - CAWNLLNQVSPLHF TGTGCCTGGAATCTTCTCAACCAGGTTTCGCCCCTCCACTTT
- TRBJ1-1 TRBV5-1 - CASTGRPGNTEAFF TGCGCCAGCACGGGGAGGCCGGGGAACACTGAAGCTTTCTTT
- TRBJ2-3 TRBV29-1 - CSVESKDTQYF TGCAGCGTTGAAAGTAAAGATACGCAGTATTTT
- TRBJ2-5 TRBV28 TRBD1 CASSLRPGTEETQYF TGTGCCAGCAGTTTGAGGCCCGGGACAGAAGAGACCCAGTACTTC
- TRBJ2-3 TRBV7-2 TRBD2 CASSLRGGTTDTQYF TGTGCCAGCAGCTTACGCGGGGGGACCACAGATACGCAGTATTTT
- TRBJ2-3 TRBV5-4 - CASSQGSTDTQYF TGTGCCAGCAGTCAGGGGAGCACAGATACGCAGTATTTT
- TRBJ2-5 TRBV7-9 - CASSLGAFQTAETQYF TGTGCCAGCAGCCTAGGGGCTTTTCAAACGGCGGAGACCCAGTACTTC
- TRBJ1-5 TRBV18 - CASSPRVGPSNQPQHF TGTGCCAGCTCACCACGGGTAGGCCCCAGCAATCAGCCCCAGCATTTT
- TRBJ2-5 TRBV6-1 TRBD2 CASGDEGLAGGPATQYF TGTGCCAGCGGTGACGAGGGACTAGCGGGAGGGCCGGCGACCCAGTACTTC
- TRBJ1-5 TRBV19 - CASSIIAQNQPQHF TGTGCCAGTAGTATAATCGCACAAAATCAGCCCCAGCATTTT
- TRBJ2-7 TRBV6-9 - CASRTTRSYEQYF TGTGCCAGCAGAACAACGAGATCCTACGAGCAGTACTTC
few TRBJ2-7 TRBV4-1 TRBD1 CASSGRTGSYEQYF TGCGCCAGCAGCGGCCGGACAGGGTCCTACGAGCAGTACTTC
- TRBJ1-6 TRBV5-1 - CASRRVGTASSYNSPLHF TGCGCCAGCAGGAGGGTCGGGACGGCTAGCTCCTATAATTCACCCCTCCACTTT
- TRBJ2-6 TRBV7-2 - CASSPLSGANVLTF TGTGCCAGCAGCCCTCTCTCTGGGGCCAACGTCCTGACTTTC
- TRBJ1-5 TRBV19 - CASRMSIIGNQPQHF TGTGCCAGTAGGATGTCCATAATTGGGAATCAGCCCCAGCATTTT
few TRBJ2-3 TRBV13 TRBD2 CASSGVLAGDTDTQYF TGTGCCAGCAGCGGGGTACTAGCGGGAGATACAGATACGCAGTATTTT
- TRBJ2-1 TRBV7-2 - CASSPQRYNEQFF TGTGCCAGCAGCCCCCAGCGTTACAATGAGCAGTTCTTC
- TRBJ2-1 TRBV6-4 - CASSQFSRNNEQFF TGTGCCAGCAGCCAATTCAGCAGGAACAATGAGCAGTTCTTC
- TRBJ2-5 TRBV28 - CASSLHRGGETQYF TGTGCCAGCAGTTTACATAGGGGTGGGGAGACCCAGTACTTC
- TRBJ2-5 TRBV5-6 TRBD1 CASRRTGGRETQYF TGTGCCAGCAGGCGCACAGGGGGCCGAGAGACCCAGTACTTC
- TRBJ2-4 TRBV28 TRBD1 CASRPWTGTLAKNIQYF TGTGCCAGCAGACCTTGGACAGGGACTCTAGCCAAAAACATTCAGTACTTC
- TRBJ1-2 TRBV5-4 TRBD1 CASSETGKHYGYTF TGTGCCAGCAGCGAGACAGGGAAGCACTATGGCTACACCTTC
- TRBJ2-1 TRBV27 TRBD2 CASMGLLPNNEQFF TGTGCCAGCATGGGACTACTCCCAAACAATGAGCAGTTCTTC
few TRBJ1-3 TRBV19 TRBD1 CASSRQGVTGNTIYF TGTGCCAGTAGCCGACAGGGGGTGACTGGAAACACCATATATTTT
- TRBJ1-5 TRBV11-2 TRBD1 CASSFVSGTGIQPQHF TGTGCCAGCAGCTTCGTCTCCGGGACAGGCATCCAGCCCCAGCATTTT
- TRBJ2-3 TRBV18 - CASSLNIIPDTQYF TGTGCCAGCTCACTCAATATTATTCCAGATACGCAGTATTTT
few TRBJ2-1 TRBV10-3 - CAISTVVGNEQFF TGTGCCATCAGCACTGTGGTGGGCAATGAGCAGTTCTTC